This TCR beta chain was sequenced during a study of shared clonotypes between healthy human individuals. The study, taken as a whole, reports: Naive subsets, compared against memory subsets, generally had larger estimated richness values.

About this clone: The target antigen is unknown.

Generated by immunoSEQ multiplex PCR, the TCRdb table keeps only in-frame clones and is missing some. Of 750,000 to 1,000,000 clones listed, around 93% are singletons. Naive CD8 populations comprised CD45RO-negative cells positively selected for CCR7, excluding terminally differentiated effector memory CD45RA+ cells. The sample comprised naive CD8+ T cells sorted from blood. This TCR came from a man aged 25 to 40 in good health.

CDR3 nucleotide sequence: TGTGCCTGGAGGGGACAAATAGGTCAGCCCCAGCATTTT. Translation: CAWRGQIGQPQHF. The rearrangement uses TRBV30 and TRBJ1-5; tentatively, D is TRBD1 (6 bases). The CDR3 is made up of 13 amino acids. The V end lost 3 bases, the J end lost 6 bases, and 12 bases lay between the germline ends. The germline gives CDR1 GTSNPN, CDR2 SVGIG (reference sequence).